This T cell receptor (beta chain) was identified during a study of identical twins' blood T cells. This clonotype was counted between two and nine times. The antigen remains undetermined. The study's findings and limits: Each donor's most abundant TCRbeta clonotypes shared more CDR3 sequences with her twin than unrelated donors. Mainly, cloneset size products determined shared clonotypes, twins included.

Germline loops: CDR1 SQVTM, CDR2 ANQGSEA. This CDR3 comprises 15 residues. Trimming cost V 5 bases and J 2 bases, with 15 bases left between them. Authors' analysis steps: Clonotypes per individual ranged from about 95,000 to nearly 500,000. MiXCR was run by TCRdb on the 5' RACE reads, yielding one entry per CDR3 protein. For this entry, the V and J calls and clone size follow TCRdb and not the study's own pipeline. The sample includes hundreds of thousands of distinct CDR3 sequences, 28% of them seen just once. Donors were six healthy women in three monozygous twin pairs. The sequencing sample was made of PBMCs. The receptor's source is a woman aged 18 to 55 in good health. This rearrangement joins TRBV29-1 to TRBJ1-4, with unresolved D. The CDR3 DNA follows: TGCAGCGTTCTGGGTCCTGGAGGCACTAATGAAAAACTGTTTTTT. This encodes CSVLGPGGTNEKLFF.